A single sample is the source of the 24 T cell receptor beta chains below, sequenced in a study of blood T cell repertoires in COVID-19. The assay was immunoSEQ multiplex PCR, and TCRdb's table has in-frame clones only and misses some. The table shows about 140,000 clones, with approximately 83% occurring only once. Sequencing was done on a sample of peripheral blood. Receptors were obtained from a woman aged 55-70 years with acute or convalescent COVID-19.

This clone has just one count. The rearrangement uses TRBV6-2 or TRBV6-3 and TRBJ2-4; 8 bases are a match to TRBD1. Trimming cost V 5 bases and J 6 bases; bases outside gene matches: 3. There are 13 residues in the CDR3. In germline, CDR1 is MNHEY, CDR2 SVGEGT. The CDR3 reads CASSQGAVNIQYF. In nucleotides, the CDR3 is TGTGCCAGCAGTCAGGGGGCGGTAAACATTCAGTACTTC.

The gene calls are TRBV28 and TRBJ1-2, with TRBD1 matching over 10 bases. The germline V gene encodes CDR1 MDHEN and CDR2 SYDVKM. The CDR3 is 13 residues long. Trimming at V came to 4 bases and at J to 8 bases, leaving 4 bases not matched to a gene. Written as DNA, the CDR3 is TGTGCCAGCAGTTCCCTGGACAGGGGGGGCTACACCTTC. This translates into CASSSLDRGGYTF.

The chain links TRBV6-6 to TRBJ1-2; the D is unclear. Germline V lookup: CDR1 MNHNY, CDR2 SVGAGI (reference sequence). The V and J ends lost 5 bases and 8 bases respectively, with 15 bases between them. The CDR3 is 13 amino acids. Here the CDR3 DNA reads TGTGCCAGCAGTACCCAACCCGCTCAGGGCTACACCTTC. It is translated as CASSTQPAQGYTF.

This chain connects TRBV12-3 or TRBV12-4 to TRBJ1-1; D is uncertain. The CDR3 totals 12 residues. V lost 1 base and J lost 8, with 8 bases in between. For the CDR3, the DNA is TGTGCCAGCAGTTTAGTGCTAACGGAAGCTTTCTTT. This translates into CASSLVLTEAFF.

CDR3: CASSLGGLATNEKLFF. Written as DNA, the CDR3 is TGTGCCAGCAGCTTGGGGGGCCTTGCAACTAATGAAAAACTGTTTTTT. The V and J genes are TRBV5-4 and TRBJ1-4, with D possibly TRBD1 on 5 matching bases. The CDR3 covers 16 residues. Germline CDR1 is SGHNT and CDR2 is YYREEE (reference sequence). V lost 0 bases and J 0 bases, leaving 9 bases between the germline ends.

V gene TRBV2 combines with J gene TRBJ1-1; perhaps TRBD1 as D (6 bases). V was trimmed by 6 bases and J by 1 base, leaving 6 bases between them. CDR3 size: 12 residues. CDR1 and CDR2 (germline): SNHLY, FYNNEI. The CDR3, as DNA: TGTGCCAGCAGAGGGGGGAACACTGAAGCTTTCTTT. Its protein is CASRGGNTEAFF.

V gene TRBV15 combines with J gene TRBJ2-2, with TRBD1 matching over 10 bases. CDR3 length: 16 residues. Germline lookup yields CDR1 LNHNV and CDR2 YYDKDF (reference sequence). The trim removed 1 base at V and 2 bases at J, leaving 1 base unmatched. The CDR3 region has the DNA TGTGCCACCAGCAGAGGGGACAGGGGTAACACCGGGGAGCTGTTTTTT. This codes for CATSRGDRGNTGELFF. Using reference TRBV15 and TRBJ2-2 for the parts outside the CDR3, the full variable domain is DAMVIQNPRYQVTQFGKPVTLSCSQTLNHNVMYWYQQKSSQAPKLLFHYYDKDFNNEADTPDNFQSRRPNTSFCFLDIRSPGLGDTAMYLCATSRGDRGNTGELFFGEGSRLTVL.

The V gene is TRBV28, the J gene TRBJ1-1, with D maybe TRBD1 (5 bases). Germline CDR1 MDHEN, CDR2 SYDVKM. This CDR3 is built from 14 residues. V was trimmed by 3 bases and J by 0 bases, leaving 8 bases between them. The CDR3 loop reads CASSLGGVNTEAFF. CDR3 nucleotide sequence: TGTGCCAGCAGTTTGGGGGGGGTGAACACTGAAGCTTTCTTT.

The V and J genes are TRBV6-5 and TRBJ2-7, with TRBD2 as a possible D gene (5 bases). The CDR3 totals 15 residues. CDR1 is MNHEY, CDR2 SVGAGI, per germline. V was clipped by 7 bases and J by 0 bases, with 16 bases between them. In DNA form, the CDR3 reads TGTGCCAGCAAGCCGGACTGGAGTTCCTCCTACGAGCAGTACTTC. It is translated as CASKPDWSSSYEQYF.

The V and J genes are TRBV19 and TRBJ2-6, with D possibly matching TRBD1 (5 bases). Per germline, CDR1 LNHDA and CDR2 SQIVND (reference sequence). The CDR3 spans 15 residues. V lost 3 bases and J lost 2, with 8 bases in between. The chain's CDR3 is CASSIFRAGANVLTF. The CDR3 bases are TGTGCCAGTAGTATTTTCAGGGCTGGGGCCAACGTCCTGACTTTC.

V and J are TRBV11-3 and TRBJ2-5; 8 positions match TRBD2. Trimming cost V 6 bases and J 2 bases; bases outside gene matches: 8. Germline V gives CDR1 SGHNT, CDR2 YENEEA. The CDR3 length is 15 residues. Here the CDR3 reads CASSFTSGLQETQYF. In DNA form, the CDR3 reads TGTGCCAGCAGTTTTACTAGCGGACTACAAGAGACCCAGTACTTC. The complete variable domain, with remaining parts taken from reference TRBV11-3 and TRBJ2-5, reads EAGVVQSPRYKIIEKKQPVAFWCNPISGHNTLYWYLQNLGQGPELLIRYENEEAVDDSQLPKDRFSAERLKGVDSTLKIQPAELGDSAVYLCASSFTSGLQETQYFGPGTRLLVL.

The V gene is TRBV6-6, the J gene TRBJ1-1; TRBD1 is a possible D gene (5 bases). Trimming shortened V by 4 bases and J by 1 base, and 13 bases separated the two germline ends. Germline values: CDR1 MNHNY, CDR2 SVGAGI (reference sequence). CDR3 length: 15 residues. CDR3 residues: CASSLIGGGNTEAFF. The CDR3 DNA sequence: TGTGCCAGCAGTTTAATTGGGGGGGGGAACACTGAAGCTTTCTTT.

The chain is built from TRBV7-8 and TRBJ2-1, with D tentatively TRBD2 (6 bases). The V gene's germline CDR1 is SGHVS and CDR2 FQNEAQ. The CDR3 contains 15 residues. V gave up 2 bases and J gave up 6 bases, with 14 bases separating them. CDR3 nucleotide sequence: TGTGCCAGCAGCTTACATCCGGGAGAGGTCAATGAGCAGTTCTTC. This gives the protein CASSLHPGEVNEQFF.

The chain links TRBV4-2 to TRBJ2-7; TRBD2 aligns across 9 bases. This CDR3 is 17 amino acids long. The V gene's germline CDR1 is LGHNA and CDR2 YNFKEQ. The V segment lost 4 bases and the J segment 5 bases; nucleotides outside the gene matches: 15. CDR3 loop: CASSPKRAGGPGNEQYF. As DNA, the CDR3 is TGTGCCAGCAGCCCGAAGAGGGCGGGAGGGCCCGGAAACGAGCAGTACTTC.

The chain carries TRBV7-8 and TRBJ1-2; the D gene is possibly TRBD1 (6 bases). Germline V gene lookup returns CDR1 SGHVS and CDR2 FQNEAQ. The CDR3 spans 15 residues. V was shortened by 5 bases and J by 4 bases, with 17 bases between the two germline ends. In DNA form, the CDR3 reads TGTGCCAGCAGCGAGCCTCCCGCCAGGGGCTATGGCTACACCTTC. It codes for CASSEPPARGYGYTF.

V gene TRBV6-5 combines with J gene TRBJ2-7, with TRBD2 identical over 13 bases. Germline loops: CDR1 MNHEY, CDR2 SVGAGI. This CDR3 spans 15 amino acids. V gave up 6 bases and J gave up 3 bases; unmatched junction bases: 5. CDR3 protein: CASRFRLAGGYEQYF. The CDR3 nucleotides are TGTGCCAGCAGGTTCCGACTAGCGGGAGGCTACGAGCAGTACTTC.

The chain combines TRBV6-5 with TRBJ2-5; 8 nucleotides match TRBD1. V shed 6 bases and J 2 bases; nucleotides not matched to a gene: 8. Germline lookup yields CDR1 MNHEY and CDR2 SVGAGI. CDR3 length equals 15 residues. The CDR3 region has the DNA TGTGCCAGCAGGCAGGGGGCGTCCATACAAGAGACCCAGTACTTC. Its translation: CASRQGASIQETQYF.

The chain couples TRBV6-5 to TRBJ1-3; D call uncertain. The germline CDR1 and CDR2 sequences are MNHEY and SVGAGI. The CDR3 is 11 amino acids. V lost 6 bases to trimming and J lost 3 bases, with 3 bases between them. CDR3 loop: CASSRGNTIYF. CDR3 nucleotides: TGTGCCAGCAGCCGTGGAAACACCATATATTTT.

CDR3 residues: CASSLLVGANVLTF. CDR3 DNA: TGTGCCAGCAGCTTACTTGTGGGGGCCAACGTCCTGACTTTC. The chain joins TRBV5-6 to TRBJ2-6; D call uncertain. V was pared by 2 bases and J by 4 bases, with 7 bases between. Per the germline V gene, CDR1 is SGHDT and CDR2 is YYEEEE. This CDR3 region has 14 residues.

The chain uses TRBV28 and TRBJ1-3; tentatively, D is TRBD1 (5 bases). Trimming took 7 bases from V and 1 from J, leaving 11 bases between them. The CDR3 runs 14 residues. In germline, CDR1 is MDHEN, CDR2 SYDVKM. For the CDR3, the DNA is TGTGCCAGCATTAATTCAGGGTCTGGAAACACCATATATTTT. Its protein product is CASINSGSGNTIYF.

The J gene is TRBJ2-5, the V gene TRBV9, with 9 bases fitting TRBD1. With 7 bases clipped from V and 5 bases from J, the junction kept 12 bases outside the gene matches. The CDR3 loop spans 15 amino acids. The germline gives CDR1 SGDLS, CDR2 YYNGEE. The CDR3 nucleotides are TGTGCCAGCGGACAGGGGAGCGGGATCGTGGAGACCCAGTACTTC. This gives the protein CASGQGSGIVETQYF.

This CDR3 is CASGLVLVASGHIETQYF. CDR3 DNA: TGTGCTAGTGGTTTGGTACTCGTGGCTAGCGGGCATATAGAGACCCAGTACTTC. V and J are TRBV12-5 and TRBJ2-5; TRBD2 agrees at 8 bases. The germline V gene has CDR1 LGHNT and CDR2 FRNRAP. This CDR3 contains 18 residues. V shed 0 bases, J shed 4 bases, and the junction held 13 bases outside the gene matches.

The rearrangement links TRBV3-1 (or the pseudogene TRBV3-2) to TRBJ2-5; maybe TRBD2 (5 bases). The CDR3 extends over 16 amino acids. V was pared by 0 bases and J by 4 bases, with 15 bases between. CDR1 and CDR2 (germline): LGHDT, YNNKEL (reference sequence). The CDR3 DNA reads as TGTGCCAGCAGCCAAGATGGGGTCCTACTAGGAGAGACCCAGTACTTC. Its translation is CASSQDGVLLGETQYF.

V and J are TRBV12-3 or TRBV12-4 and TRBJ2-3, with TRBD2 matching over 7 bases. V was clipped by 5 bases and J by 2 bases; unmatched bases: 1. The CDR3 sequence is 13 residues long. CDR3 loop: CASSGTITDTQYF. The CDR3 nucleotides are TGTGCCAGCAGTGGGACTATCACAGATACGCAGTATTTT.